A single sample is the source of the 21 T cell receptor beta chains below, sequenced in a study of CD8+ T cells in alopecia areata. cDNA reverse transcribed from extracted RNA served as the sequencing template. The assay was immunoSEQ multiplex PCR, and TCRdb's table has in-frame clones only and misses some. The repertoire consists of under 350,000 clones, none detected only once. The authors sorted pooled cutaneous lymph node cells using CD4, CD8alpha, NKG2D, NKG2ACE and other markers. The specimen sequenced was CD4+ T cells sorted from a lymph node. Receptors were obtained from a C3H/HeJ mouse with alopecia areata. For the strain, the MHC haplotype given is H2-k.

This clone has more than one count but fewer than ten. The gene names here belong to mouse. The read is 4 residues too short to cover the CDR3 end, so that end is filled in from the germline J gene. The J gene is TRBJ2-1, the V gene TRBV19; TRBD2 aligns across 8 bases. J was trimmed by 5 bases and V by 2 bases; bases with no gene match: 3. This CDR3 contains 14 residues. From germline, CDR1 is FNHDT and CDR2 SITEND (reference sequence). This CDR3 reads CASSMTGAHAEQFF. The covered CDR3 bases are TGTGCCAGCAGTATGACTGGGGCCCATGCT.

In this sample, this clone turned up a few times. The germline and genes are mouse ones. The CDR3 goes on 4 residues after the read ends, and that part is filled in from the germline J gene. The chain links TRBV13-3 to TRBJ2-1; D is ambiguous. V was cut by 0 bases and J by 6 bases, with 4 bases left in between. The CDR3 extends over 12 amino acids. The germline V gene has CDR1 NNHDY and CDR2 SYVADS. The CDR3 here is CASSDASAEQFF. The part of the CDR3 DNA that was read is TGTGCCAGCAGTGATGCAAGTGCT.

Ten or more counts support this clone. Gene names are the mouse ones. Sequencing ends 3 residues short of the CDR3 end; the germline J gene provides the rest. This chain links TRBV19 with TRBJ1-6; D gene uncertain. TRBJ1-6 belongs to the ORF category, with a function that is uncertain. The V gene's germline CDR1 is FNHDT and CDR2 SITEND (reference sequence). The CDR3 extends over 13 amino acids. The V end lost 7 bases, the J end lost 6 bases, and 11 bases lay between the germline ends. The sequenced CDR3 bases are TGTGCCAGCGCCCGCCAGCCTAATTCGCCC. Residues: CASARQPNSP. In full, the CDR3 reads CASARQPNSPLYF.

This clone has just a few counts. Gene names denote mouse genes. Read data end 4 residues before the CDR3 end; the end is taken from the germline J gene. The gene calls are TRBV1 and TRBJ2-2, with D uncertain. Trimming cost V 0 bases and J 0 bases, with 8 bases left between them. The CDR3 length is 16 residues. Germline CDR1 is NSQYPW and CDR2 is LRSPGD (reference sequence). Partial CDR3 DNA: TGCACCTGCAGTGCAGATCGCCAGGCAAACACCGGG. This translates into CTCSADRQANTG. The complete CDR3 protein is CTCSADRQANTGQLYF.

For this clone: Gene names are the mouse ones. The read ends 4 residues early relative to the CDR3; the germline J gene fills the gap. J is TRBJ1-2 and V is TRBV13-2; 9 nucleotides line up with TRBD1. Germline V gene data show CDR1 as NNHNN and CDR2 as SYGAGS (reference sequence). CDR3 length: 14 amino acids. Unmatched junction bases numbered 4, after V lost 3 bases and J lost 4 bases. CDR3 protein: CASGGTGEGSDYTF. The part of the CDR3 DNA that was read is TGTGCCAGCGGTGGGACAGGGGAGGGCTCC.

This clone was observed a handful of times. All gene names here are mouse names. The CDR3 goes on 4 residues after the read ends, and that part is filled in from the germline J gene. The gene calls are TRBV5 and TRBJ2-7, with D possibly TRBD2 on 6 matching bases. The V end was cut by 2 bases, the J end by 0 bases, with 11 bases between. Germline V CDR1 and CDR2: LGHNA, YNLKQL (reference sequence). The CDR3 has 15 residues. CDR3 DNA, as far as it was read: TGTGCCAGCAGCCAAATTCCTGGGGACTCCTAT. Translating gives CASSQIPGDSY. The entire CDR3 protein is CASSQIPGDSYEQYF.

As regards this clone: Any gene name here is a mouse gene name. Other DNA variants within this sample encode the same CDR3. The part of the CDR3 DNA that was read is TGTGCCAGCGGGGACTGGGGGAAAGAC. Encoded protein: CASGDWGKD. The full CDR3 sequence reads CASGDWGKDTQYF. The genes are TRBV13-2 and TRBJ2-5; 10 nucleotides line up with TRBD2. The sequenced fragment ends 4 residues before the CDR3 boundary, so the rest is inferred from the germline J gene. The germline V gene has CDR1 NNHNN and CDR2 SYGAGS (reference sequence). The CDR3 extends over 13 amino acids.

This clone was counted only a few times. Gene and germline names: mouse. Read sequence stops 4 residues before the CDR3 end, and the germline J gene provides the missing end. This chain uses TRBV13-3 with TRBJ2-1, with 7 bases aligning to TRBD1. The CDR3 is 14 amino acids. V gave up 2 bases and J gave up 2 bases; unmatched junction bases: 1. CDR1 and CDR2 (germline): NNHDY, SYVADS. CDR3: CASSEQGYYAEQFF. CDR3 DNA (partial): TGTGCCAGCAGTGAACAGGGGTACTATGCT.

Comments on this clone: The gene names here belong to mouse. From the germline J gene comes the end of the CDR3, since the read stops 4 residues before it. The chain employs TRBV31 and TRBJ1-2; 7 bases fit TRBD1. The CDR3 covers 13 residues. Germline V CDR1 and CDR2: GKSSPN, SITVG. The part of the CDR3 DNA that was read is TGTGCCTGGAGTACAGGGGTAGGGGCC. The encoded protein is CAWSTGVGA. In full, the CDR3 reads CAWSTGVGADYTF. The entire variable domain, with the rest obtained from reference TRBV31 and TRBJ1-2, is as follows: AQTIHQWPVAEIKAVGSPLSLGCTIKGKSSPNLYWYWQATGGTLQQLFYSITVGQVESVVQLNLSASRPKDDQFILSTEKLLLSHSGFYLCAWSTGVGADYTFGSGTRLLVI.

A remark on this clone: Gene names and germline match the mouse. CDR3 in amino acids: CAWSLTGYEQYF. The CDR3 bases that were read are TGTGCCTGGAGTCTAACAGGCTAT. V usage is TRBV31 and J usage is TRBJ2-7, with D perhaps TRBD1 (5 bases). Read coverage stops 4 residues before the CDR3 terminus; the germline J gene supplies the remainder. V lost 0 bases and J lost 3, with 6 bases in between. From germline, CDR1 is GKSSPN and CDR2 SITVG. CDR3 length: 12 residues.

Concerning this clone: Gene names are the mouse ones. CDR3 region: CASSRDKSSYEQYF. The covered CDR3 bases are TGTGCCAGCAGCCGGGACAAGAGCTCCTAT. The rearrangement uses TRBV13-3 and TRBJ2-7; the D gene is possibly TRBD1 (6 bases). The CDR3 is cut off 4 residues early in the read; its end comes from the germline J gene. V was pared by 5 bases and J by 0 bases, with 12 bases between. Germline lookup yields CDR1 NNHDY and CDR2 SYVADS. This CDR3 comprises 14 residues.

About this clone itself: The genes and germline here are from mouse. The CDR3 extends 4 residues past the end of the read, so its final part is completed from the germline J gene. Other DNA sequences in the same sample also yield this CDR3. The chain links TRBV31 to TRBJ2-3; the match to TRBD2 covers 8 bases. This CDR3 region has 15 residues. Trimming cost V 0 bases and J 3 bases; bases outside gene matches: 5. Per the germline V gene, CDR1 is GKSSPN and CDR2 is SITVG. The covered CDR3 bases are TGTGCCTGGAGTCTTAGGGGGGGCGCGGCAGAA. Translated, it gives CAWSLRGGAAE. The whole CDR3 region reads CAWSLRGGAAETLYF.

Notes on this clone: Mouse names are used for the genes. The CDR3 end falls 4 residues outside the read, so it is completed with the germline J gene. This chain uses TRBV5 with TRBJ2-1; TRBD2 matches at 8 bases. V lost 5 bases, J lost 6 bases, and 3 bases stayed unmatched. Germline CDR1 is LGHNA and CDR2 is YNLKQL (reference sequence). The CDR3 length is 13 residues. The CDR3 protein is CASSEWGGAEQFF. The DNA read from the CDR3 is TGTGCCAGCAGCGAGTGGGGGGGTGCT.

This clone was detected only a few times. The gene symbols are mouse symbols. The read terminates 4 residues ahead of where the CDR3 ends, so the germline J gene completes it. This same CDR3 is encoded by further DNA sequences in the sample. The rearrangement joins TRBV1 to TRBJ2-1; 9 nucleotides match TRBD2. The V gene's germline CDR1 is NSQYPW and CDR2 LRSPGD (reference sequence). J was trimmed by 1 base and V by 1 base; bases with no gene match: 2. CDR3 length: 16 amino acids. The part of the CDR3 DNA that was read is TGCACCTGCAGTGCAGTCACTGGGGGGAACTATGCT. This codes for CTCSAVTGGNYA. The entire CDR3 protein reads CTCSAVTGGNYAEQFF.

This clone was seen more than once but under ten times. Any gene name here is a mouse gene name. The sequenced fragment ends 4 residues before the CDR3 boundary, so the rest is inferred from the germline J gene. V and J are TRBV1 and TRBJ2-5; 7 bases are a match to TRBD2. The CDR3 runs to 15 residues. The V and J ends lost 3 bases and 2 bases, in that order; junction bases with no gene match: 5. Looked up from germline, CDR1 is NSQYPW and CDR2 is LRSPGD (reference sequence). The covered CDR3 bases are TGCACCTGCAGTGCTCCTGGGGGTTTCCAAGAC. Its translation is CTCSAPGGFQD. The complete CDR3 sequence is CTCSAPGGFQDTQYF.

Of note for this clone: The genes are named according to mouse. CDR3 bases read: TGTGCCAGCTGTGGGACAGGGGCTCCA. It is translated as CASCGTGAP. The whole CDR3 reads CASCGTGAPEVFF. The J gene is TRBJ1-1, the V gene TRBV13-1; 10 positions agree with TRBD1. The read comes to an end 4 residues before the CDR3 does, leaving the germline J gene to fill in the end. CDR1 and CDR2 from the germline V gene are NSHNY and SYGAGN. The CDR3 runs 13 residues.

About this clone itself: Genes and germline come from the mouse. The CDR3 goes on 4 residues after the read ends, and that part is filled in from the germline J gene. The chain couples TRBV13-2 to TRBJ2-3, with a tentative D call TRBD1 (5 bases). CDR1 and CDR2 from the germline V gene are NNHNN and SYGAGS (reference sequence). The CDR3 covers 15 residues. V dropped 2 bases and J dropped 2 bases, with 12 bases sitting between them. CDR3 loop: CASGEPGHLAETLYF. The DNA read from the CDR3 is TGTGCCAGCGGTGAACCCGGACATCTTGCAGAA.

This clone turned up a few times. Here the gene names and germline are mouse. Read sequence stops 4 residues before the CDR3 end, and the germline J gene provides the missing end. The sample contains more than one DNA sequence encoding this CDR3. The chain combines TRBV1 with TRBJ2-7, with 7 bases matching TRBD1. The CDR3 runs to 14 residues. Germline assignment: CDR1 NSQYPW and CDR2 LRSPGD (reference sequence). J lost 3 bases, V lost 1 base, and 3 bases had no gene match. The CDR3 is CTCSAVSGGYEQYF. Incomplete CDR3 DNA: TGCACCTGCAGTGCAGTGTCAGGGGGCTAT.

About this clone: Mouse names are used for the genes. The sequence runs out 4 residues before the end of the CDR3; the remainder is reconstructed from the germline J gene. The chain has TRBV31 and TRBJ2-1; 11 nucleotides match TRBD2. Germline V gene lookup returns CDR1 GKSSPN and CDR2 SITVG. The trim removed 0 bases at V and 4 bases at J, leaving 5 bases unmatched. The CDR3 totals 16 residues. The DNA read from the CDR3 is TGTGCCTGGAGTCTACCCACTGGGGGGGCGTATGCT. Its translation: CAWSLPTGGAYA. The entire CDR3 protein is CAWSLPTGGAYAEQFF.

About this clone itself: Gene names refer to mouse genes. The missing CDR3 end, 4 residues past where the read stops, is filled in from the germline J gene. The chain employs TRBV17 and TRBJ2-5; TRBD2 aligns across 9 bases. V shed 5 bases, J shed 3 bases, and the junction held 3 bases outside the gene matches. The CDR3 extends over 14 amino acids. Germline CDR1 MNHDT, CDR2 YYDKIL. The CDR3 is CASSPLGGQDTQYF. Partial CDR3 DNA: TGTGCTAGCAGTCCCCTGGGGGGGCAAGAC.

Comment on this clone: Any gene name here is a mouse gene name. Coverage ceases 4 residues before the CDR3 finishes, and the germline J gene fills in the end. This sample also contains other DNA sequences that code for the same CDR3. The V gene is TRBV13-1, the J gene TRBJ2-7; D might be TRBD2 (7 bases). The CDR3 contains 13 residues. CDR1 NSHNY and CDR2 SYGAGN come from the germline V gene. This chain's CDR3 is CASSDRGAYEQYF. Incomplete CDR3 DNA: TGTGCCAGCAGTGACCGGGGGGCGTAT.